These 21 T cell receptor beta chains were all obtained from the same sample, sequenced in a study of glioma-infiltrating T cells. Using RNA template, CDR3s of TCR alpha and beta were amplified with iRepertoire arm-PCR. TCRdb itself ran the multiplex PCR reads through MiXCR, one entry per CDR3 protein. The repertoire holds roughly 20,000 distinct CDR3 sequences, with around 24% as singletons. The sequencing sample was made of glioma tissue, nonneoplastic brain tissue, or PBMCs (not recorded which). These receptors were collected from a human donor with low-grade glioma or glioblastoma, undergoing nonglioma brain surgery, or in good health (not recorded which).

The genes are TRBV2 and TRBJ2-4; a weak D match, TRBD2 (6 bases). The CDR3 consists of 14 residues. Trimming took off 4 bases at V and 5 bases at J, with 12 bases between the two ends. From germline, CDR1 is SNHLY and CDR2 FYNNEI. The CDR3, as DNA: TGTGCCAGCAGTGGGGGCGGGGCCCAAAACATTCAGTACTTC. Protein product: CASSGGGAQNIQYF.

There are many counts of this clonotype. The V call is TRBV28, the J call TRBJ1-1; 9 positions match TRBD1. Germline V gene sequence: CDR1 MDHEN, CDR2 SYDVKM. Trimming took 1 base from V and 3 from J; bases not matched to a gene: 9. The CDR3 consists of 17 residues. CDR3 loop: CASSLLGGQGLDTEAFF. The CDR3 DNA sequence: TGTGCCAGCAGTTTATTAGGGGGACAGGGCTTGGACACTGAAGCTTTCTTT.

This clonotype is categorized as medium-sized. The chain employs TRBV6-6 and TRBJ2-1; D possibly uses TRBD1 or TRBD2 (5 bases each). The ends were cut back, 0 bases at V and 6 bases at J, with 15 bases in the middle. This CDR3 contains 16 residues. CDR1 and CDR2 (germline): MNHNY, SVGAGI (reference sequence). The CDR3 DNA follows: TGTGCCAGCAGTTACTCCGACAGCGGTCCTAGCAATGAGCAGTTCTTC. Its protein is CASSYSDSGPSNEQFF.

This clonotype was observed many times. The chain is built from TRBV6-1 and TRBJ2-5; TRBD1 might be the D (6 bases). Deletions cut 5 bases from V and 4 bases from J, with 17 bases between. The CDR3 is made up of 15 amino acids. CDR1 MNHNS and CDR2 SASEGT come from the germline V gene. DNA for the CDR3: TGTGCCAGCAGTTGGCAGGGGCCCCAGACAGAGACCCAGTACTTC. This encodes CASSWQGPQTETQYF.

The rearrangement joins TRBV6-2 or TRBV6-3 to TRBJ1-2, with D possibly TRBD1 on 5 matching bases. This CDR3 region has 13 residues. V was clipped by 2 bases and J by 6 bases, with 10 bases between them. CDR1 MNHEY and CDR2 SVGEGT come from the germline V gene. This CDR3 reads CASSYPDINGYTF. CDR3 nucleotide sequence: TGTGCCAGCAGTTACCCGGACATCAATGGCTACACCTTC.

This clonotype was seen at least ten times. V and J are TRBV6-2 or TRBV6-3 and TRBJ1-5, with a possible D match to TRBD1 (5 bases). The CDR3 extends over 16 amino acids. Germline V gene sequence: CDR1 MNHEY, CDR2 SVGEGT. V lost 4 bases and J lost 0, with 13 bases in between. CDR3 region: CASSFAPDTSNQPQHF. The CDR3 DNA reads TGTGCCAGCAGTTTCGCGCCGGACACTAGCAATCAGCCCCAGCATTTT.

By sample share, this clonotype is medium-sized. The chain combines TRBV20-1 with TRBJ2-3, with 9 nucleotides matching TRBD1. The CDR3 is 16 amino acids. Germline V gives CDR1 DFQATT, CDR2 SNEGSKA (reference sequence). The V segment lost 5 bases and the J segment 2 bases; nucleotides outside the gene matches: 11. CDR3 loop: CSAGKQGATSTDTQYF. CDR3 DNA: TGCAGTGCTGGAAAACAGGGGGCCACTTCCACAGATACGCAGTATTTT.

A remark on this clonotype: A single base separates this from a much larger clone, so it may be a read error. The chain joins TRBV28 to TRBJ2-7; perhaps TRBD1 as D (6 bases). The germline V gene has CDR1 MDHEN and CDR2 SYDVKM. CDR3 length equals 14 residues. Trimming cost V 11 bases and J 2 bases, with 19 bases left between them. The CDR3, as DNA: TGTGCCGCCGCAAACAGGGTGGGAACCTACGAGCAGTACTTC. Its translation: CAAANRVGTYEQYF.

In its sample, this clonotype was seen many times. The V gene is TRBV6-2 or TRBV6-3, the J gene TRBJ2-1; 10 bases align to TRBD2. Germline loops: CDR1 MNHEY, CDR2 SVGEGT. The V segment lost 2 bases and the J segment 8 bases; nucleotides outside the gene matches: 6. The CDR3 is made up of 15 amino acids. CDR3 in amino acids: CASSYTGLATDEQFF. DNA of the CDR3: TGTGCCAGCAGTTACACGGGACTAGCGACCGATGAGCAGTTCTTC.

Concerning this clonotype: Germline and junction disagree at one end, which may indicate a read error. The chain combines TRBV6-9 with TRBJ1-1, with D uncertain. CDR1 is MNHGY and CDR2 is SVAAGI in the germline V gene. The length of the CDR3 is 13 residues. The CDR3, as DNA: TGCGCCAGCAGTAAGGACGTCCGGGCTGAAGCTTTCTTT. Encoded protein: CASSKDVRAEAFF.

In this sample, this clonotype turned up many times. The chain carries TRBV2 and TRBJ1-6; 7 bases agree with TRBD1. Germline V lookup: CDR1 SNHLY, CDR2 FYNNEI. V lost 10 bases, J lost 6 bases, and 9 bases stayed unmatched. The length of the CDR3 is 14 residues. The CDR3 sequence: CATRRGTANSPLHF. The DNA of the CDR3 is TGTGCCACCAGGAGAGGGACAGCTAATTCACCCCTCCACTTT.

This clonotype was counted ten times or more. The gene calls are TRBV20-1 and TRBJ1-4; D ambiguous. CDR3 size: 15 residues. Germline CDR1 and CDR2: DFQATT and SNEGSKA (reference sequence). The V gene lost 4 bases and the J gene lost 0 bases, with 12 bases spanning the gap. The CDR3: CSAKRRIATNEKLFF. For the CDR3, the DNA is TGCAGTGCTAAAAGACGGATTGCAACTAATGAAAAACTGTTTTTT.

This clonotype was counted ten times or more. The gene calls are TRBV12-3 or TRBV12-4 and TRBJ1-5, with a tentative D call TRBD1 (6 bases). CDR3 size: 13 residues. Trimming took off 5 bases at V and 4 bases at J, with 9 bases between the two ends. CDR3 nucleotides: TGTGCCAGCAGTGTACAGGGTAATCAGCCCCAGCATTTT. Its translation: CASSVQGNQPQHF.

This chain connects TRBV27 to TRBJ2-2; 8 bases line up with TRBD1. The germline CDR1 and CDR2 sequences are MNHEY and SMNVEV (reference sequence). Trimming removed 6 bases from V and 7 bases from J; junction bases left unmatched: 10. The CDR3 has 15 amino acids. CDR3 coding DNA: TGTGCCAGCAGGACCGACAGGGGTAGTTGCGGGGAGCTGTTTTTT. Translated, it gives CASRTDRGSCGELFF.

This clonotype was counted at least ten times. This CDR3 reads CASSERGTNQPQHF. The CDR3 DNA reads TGTGCCAGCAGTGAGCGGGGCACCAATCAGCCCCAGCATTTT. This chain uses TRBV2 with TRBJ1-5; TRBD1 might be the D (5 bases). The V gene's germline CDR1 is SNHLY and CDR2 FYNNEI. This CDR3 spans 14 amino acids. With 3 bases removed from V and 3 bases from J, the gap between germline ends came to 9 bases.

This clonotype was found a few times. V gene TRBV7-9 combines with J gene TRBJ2-1; 8 nucleotides align to TRBD2. V trimming: 6 bases; J trimming: 7 bases; junction bases outside the gene matches: 14. Germline-derived CDR1 and CDR2 are SEHNR and FQNEAQ (reference sequence). The CDR3 is made up of 16 amino acids. The CDR3 DNA is TGTGCCAGCAGTTCAGTCGGAGGACTAGCCGGGAATGAGCAGTTCTTC. Residues: CASSSVGGLAGNEQFF.

This clonotype has a count of ten or more. The chain couples TRBV6-1 to TRBJ1-1, with 7 bases that match TRBD1. The CDR3 runs 17 residues. Per germline, CDR1 MNHNS and CDR2 SASEGT. The ends lost 6 bases at V and 3 bases at J; junction bases unmatched: 16. CDR3 in DNA: TGTGCCAGCAGCCCCCCCCCGACGACAGGGTTGGACACTGAAGCTTTCTTT. Protein sequence: CASSPPPTTGLDTEAFF.

The table lists this clonotype with many counts. The chain joins TRBV4-3 to TRBJ1-1; D is unresolved. This CDR3 spans 13 amino acids. The V end was cut by 3 bases, the J end by 3 bases, with 8 bases between. The germline V gene encodes CDR1 LGHNA and CDR2 YSLEER. CDR3 nucleotide sequence: TGCGCCAGCAGCCATGGACGGGACACTGAAGCTTTCTTT. It translates to CASSHGRDTEAFF.

The chain uses TRBV7-2 and TRBJ2-3; 11 bases map to TRBD2. This CDR3 has 14 residues. The germline gives CDR1 SGHTA, CDR2 FQGNSA. The ends lost 7 bases at V and 6 bases at J; junction bases unmatched: 6. The CDR3 loop is CASNFSSGGDTQYF. Written as DNA, the CDR3 is TGTGCCAGCAACTTTTCTAGCGGGGGGGATACGCAGTATTTT. Together with reference TRBV7-2 and TRBJ2-3, the CDR3 gives the full variable domain: GAGVSQSPSNKVTEKGKDVELRCDPISGHTALYWYRQSLGQGLEFLIYFQGNSAPDKSGLPSDRFSAERTGGSVSTLTIQRTQQEDSAVYLCASNFSSGGDTQYFGPGTRLTVL.

Concerning this clonotype: A read error may explain this, as a much larger clone is one base away. The CDR3 here is CASSQENEQYF. The CDR3 DNA follows: TGTGCCAGCAGCCAGGAAAACGAGCAGTACTTC. The chain joins TRBV7-9 to TRBJ2-7; D ambiguous. CDR3 length equals 11 residues. The V end lost 5 bases, the J end lost 5 bases, and 7 bases lay between the germline ends. Germline V gene data show CDR1 as SEHNR and CDR2 as FQNEAQ (reference sequence).

This clonotype was found a few times. The rearrangement uses TRBV7-6 and TRBJ2-7, with D uncertain. Trimming removed 5 bases from V and 3 bases from J, with 11 bases in between. The germline V gene has CDR1 SGHVS and CDR2 FNYEAQ. The CDR3 spans 13 residues. CDR3 nucleotides: TGTGCCAGCAGCCCAGCCCCGATCTACGAGCAGTACTTC. Translating gives CASSPAPIYEQYF.